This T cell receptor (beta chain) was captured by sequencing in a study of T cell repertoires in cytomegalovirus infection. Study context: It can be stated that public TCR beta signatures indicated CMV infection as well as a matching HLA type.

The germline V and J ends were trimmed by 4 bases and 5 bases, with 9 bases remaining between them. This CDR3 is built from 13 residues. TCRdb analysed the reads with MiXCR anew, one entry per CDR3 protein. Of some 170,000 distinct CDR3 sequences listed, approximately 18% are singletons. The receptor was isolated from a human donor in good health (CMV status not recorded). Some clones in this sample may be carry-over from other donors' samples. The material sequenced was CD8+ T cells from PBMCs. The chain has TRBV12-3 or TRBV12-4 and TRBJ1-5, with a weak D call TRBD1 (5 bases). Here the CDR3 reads CASSSGIYQPQHF. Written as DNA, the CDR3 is TGTGCCAGCAGTTCAGGGATCTATCAGCCCCAGCATTTT.